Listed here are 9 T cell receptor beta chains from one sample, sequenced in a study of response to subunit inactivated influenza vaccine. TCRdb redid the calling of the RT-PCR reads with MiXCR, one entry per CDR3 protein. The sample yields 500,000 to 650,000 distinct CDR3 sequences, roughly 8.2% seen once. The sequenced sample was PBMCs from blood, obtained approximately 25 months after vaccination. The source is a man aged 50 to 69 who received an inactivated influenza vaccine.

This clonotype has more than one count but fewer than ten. CDR3 DNA: TGTGCCAGCAGCCTAGCGCACGGGACAGCCAGCAATTCCTACGAGCAGTACTTC. Its translation: CASSLAHGTASNSYEQYF. The chain has TRBV3-1 and TRBJ2-7; 7 bases align to TRBD1. CDR1 LGHDT and CDR2 YNNKEL come from the germline V gene (reference sequence). The CDR3 is 18 amino acids. V gave up 4 bases and J gave up 1 base; unmatched junction bases: 16.

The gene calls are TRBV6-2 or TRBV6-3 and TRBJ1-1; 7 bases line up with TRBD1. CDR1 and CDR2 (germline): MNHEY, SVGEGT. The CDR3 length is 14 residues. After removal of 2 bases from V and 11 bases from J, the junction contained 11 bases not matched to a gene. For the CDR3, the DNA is TGTGCCAGCAGTTACGACGGCGCAGGGGGTGAGGCTTTCTTT. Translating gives CASSYDGAGGEAFF.

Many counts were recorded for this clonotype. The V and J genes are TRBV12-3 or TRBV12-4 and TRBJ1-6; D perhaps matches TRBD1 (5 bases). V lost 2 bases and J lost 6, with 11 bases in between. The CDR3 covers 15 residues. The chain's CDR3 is CASSLQGSFNSPLHF. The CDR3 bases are TGTGCCAGCAGTTTACAGGGCAGCTTTAATTCACCCCTCCACTTT.

CDR3 protein: CASSPGTGEDTQYF. The DNA of the CDR3 is TGCGCCAGCAGCCCGGGGACAGGGGAAGATACGCAGTATTTT. The chain carries TRBV5-1 and TRBJ2-3; 10 nucleotides align to TRBD1. J was trimmed by 5 bases and V by 4 bases; bases with no gene match: 4. The germline V gene has CDR1 SGHRS and CDR2 YFSETQ. The CDR3 extends over 14 amino acids. The variable domain in full, with the rest retrieved from reference TRBV5-1 and TRBJ2-3, is KAGVTQTPRYLIKTRGQQVTLSCSPISGHRSVSWYQQTPGQGLQFLFEYFSETQRNKGNFPGRFSGRQFSNSRSEMNVSTLELGDSALYLCASSPGTGEDTQYFGPGTRLTVL.

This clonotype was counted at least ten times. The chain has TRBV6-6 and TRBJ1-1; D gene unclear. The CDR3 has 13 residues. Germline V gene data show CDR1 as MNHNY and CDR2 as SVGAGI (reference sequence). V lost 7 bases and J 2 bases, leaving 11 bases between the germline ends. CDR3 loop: CASIGRTNTEAFF. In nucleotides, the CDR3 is TGTGCCAGCATTGGCAGAACCAACACTGAAGCTTTCTTT.

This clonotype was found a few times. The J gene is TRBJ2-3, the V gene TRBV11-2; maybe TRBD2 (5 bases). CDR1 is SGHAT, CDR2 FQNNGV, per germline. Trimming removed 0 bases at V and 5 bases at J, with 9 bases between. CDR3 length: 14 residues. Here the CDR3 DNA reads TGTGCCAGCAGCTTAGAAAGGAGCGGAGATACGCAGTATTTT. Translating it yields CASSLERSGDTQYF.

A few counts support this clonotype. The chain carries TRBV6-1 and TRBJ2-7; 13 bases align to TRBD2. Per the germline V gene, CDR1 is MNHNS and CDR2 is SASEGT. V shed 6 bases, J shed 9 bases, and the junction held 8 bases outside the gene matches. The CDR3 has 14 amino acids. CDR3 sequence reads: CASRTGGLAGTQYF. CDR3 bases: TGTGCCAGCAGAACAGGGGGACTAGCGGGAACGCAGTACTTC.

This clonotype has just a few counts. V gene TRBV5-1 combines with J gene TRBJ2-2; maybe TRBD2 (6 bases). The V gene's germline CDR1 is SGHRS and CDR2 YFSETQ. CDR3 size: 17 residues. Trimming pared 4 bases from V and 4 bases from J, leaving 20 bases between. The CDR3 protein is CASSPPLPGEFTGELFF. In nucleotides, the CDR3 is TGCGCCAGCAGCCCCCCGTTACCGGGGGAATTCACCGGGGAGCTGTTTTTT.

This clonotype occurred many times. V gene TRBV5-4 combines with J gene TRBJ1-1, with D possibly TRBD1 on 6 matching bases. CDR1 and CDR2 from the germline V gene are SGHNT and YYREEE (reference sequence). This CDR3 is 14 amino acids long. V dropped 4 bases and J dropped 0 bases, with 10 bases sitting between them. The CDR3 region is CASSKDSMNTEAFF. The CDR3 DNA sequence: TGTGCCAGCAGCAAGGACAGCATGAACACTGAAGCTTTCTTT.